The clone carrying this T cell receptor (beta chain) was seen many times. The data originate from a study of T cells in Graves' hyperthyroidism and ophthalmopathy. What was amplified from RNA transcripts were TCR beta CDR3 regions. First-round RT-PCR with HTBI primers amplified the TCR CDR3 region. TCRdb re-called the multiplex PCR reads through MiXCR, storing one row per CDR3 protein. Among over 500,000 distinct CDR3 sequences listed, about 14% were seen once. This CDR3 contains 16 residues. V lost 4 bases and J 4 bases, leaving 19 bases between the germline ends. Germline V gene data show CDR1 as MDHEN and CDR2 as SYDVKM. Lactation, pregnancy, other autoimmune disease or uncontrolled infection excluded patients.

This TCR came from a woman in her thirties or forties with Graves' hyperthyroidism. This chain uses TRBV28 with TRBJ1-2; a possible D gene is TRBD1 (6 bases). Input material: blood. The DNA of the CDR3 is TGTGCCAGCAGTTCCCGGCGGGGGGCTGTGGGCTATGGCTACACCTTC. Its protein product is CASSSRRGAVGYGYTF.